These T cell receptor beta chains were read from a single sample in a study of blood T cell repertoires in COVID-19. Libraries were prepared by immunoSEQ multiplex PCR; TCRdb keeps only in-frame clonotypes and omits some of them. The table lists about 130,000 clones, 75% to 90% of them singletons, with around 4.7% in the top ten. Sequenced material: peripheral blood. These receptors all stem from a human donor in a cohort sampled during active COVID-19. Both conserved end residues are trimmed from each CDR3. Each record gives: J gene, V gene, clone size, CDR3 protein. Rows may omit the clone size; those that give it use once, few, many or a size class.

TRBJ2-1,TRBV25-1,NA,ASSAAGDYNEQF
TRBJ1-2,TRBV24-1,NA,ATSLRQEKRRNYGYT
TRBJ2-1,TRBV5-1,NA,ASSLPKDSNNEQF
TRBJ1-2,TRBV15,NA,ATSRVLTGGDYGYT
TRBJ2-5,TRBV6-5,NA,ASSLSGGRLETQY
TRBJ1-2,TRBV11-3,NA,ASSLPDRTDGYT
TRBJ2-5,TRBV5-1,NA,ASSLGVASGRIETQY
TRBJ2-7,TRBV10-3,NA,AITGGGAGDTYEQY
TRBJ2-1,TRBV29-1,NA,SVVIRPSMGGANEQF
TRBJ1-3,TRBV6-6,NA,ARETDRGTGNTIY
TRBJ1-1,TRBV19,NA,ASSFGGMANTEAF
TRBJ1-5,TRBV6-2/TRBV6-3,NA,ASSYAATGVSNQPQH
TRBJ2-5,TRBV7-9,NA,ASSPQGGGAGTQY
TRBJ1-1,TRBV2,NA,ASNRDSNTEAF
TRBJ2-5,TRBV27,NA,ASCGGGYRETQY
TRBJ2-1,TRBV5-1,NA,ASSLARAAYNEQF
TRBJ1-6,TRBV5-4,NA,ASSLRQPVVGPLH
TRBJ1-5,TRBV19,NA,ASTSEGVQPQH
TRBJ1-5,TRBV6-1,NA,ASSEWDRASPQH
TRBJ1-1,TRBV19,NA,ASNRGWGLNPEAF
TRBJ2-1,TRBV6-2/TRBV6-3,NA,ASSYGTSGISYNEQF
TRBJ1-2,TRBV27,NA,ASSPGTVPYGYT
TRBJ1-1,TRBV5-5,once,ASSLSAYAGLNTEAF
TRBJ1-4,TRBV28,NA,ASSATGISEKLF